This T cell receptor (beta chain) was captured in a study of blood T cell repertoires in COVID-19. The table came from immunoSEQ multiplex PCR; TCRdb's copy has only in-frame clones and leaves some out. The sample lists roughly 170,000 clones; just under 85% were seen once. This CDR3 spans 15 amino acids. Trimming stripped 6 bases from V and 3 bases from J, with 16 bases between. Germline CDR1 is SGHTA and CDR2 is FQGNSA. The sequenced sample was peripheral blood. The TCR originated in a middle-aged man who had recovered from COVID-19. This chain connects TRBV7-2 to TRBJ2-3; TRBD2 is a possible D gene (5 bases). In nucleotides, the CDR3 is TGTGCCAGCAGGCCTCCGGGAAGCAGTACAGATACGCAGTATTTT. Protein product: CASRPPGSSTDTQYF.